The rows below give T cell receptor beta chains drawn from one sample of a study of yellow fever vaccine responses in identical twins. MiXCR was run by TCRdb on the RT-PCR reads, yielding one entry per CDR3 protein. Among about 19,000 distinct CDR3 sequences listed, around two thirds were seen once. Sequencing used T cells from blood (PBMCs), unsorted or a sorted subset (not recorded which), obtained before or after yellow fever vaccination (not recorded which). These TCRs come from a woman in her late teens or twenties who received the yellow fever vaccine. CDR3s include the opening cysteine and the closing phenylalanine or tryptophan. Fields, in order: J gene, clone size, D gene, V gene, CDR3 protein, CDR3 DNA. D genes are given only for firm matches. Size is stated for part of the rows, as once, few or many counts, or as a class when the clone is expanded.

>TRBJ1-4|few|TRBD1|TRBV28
CASNGQGLDNEKLFF
TGTGCCAGCAACGGACAGGGACTGGACAACGAAAAACTGTTTTTT
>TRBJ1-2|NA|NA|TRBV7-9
CASSLVNGYTF
TGTGCCAGCAGCTTAGTCAATGGCTACACCTTC
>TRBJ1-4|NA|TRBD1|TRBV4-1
CASSQEMHRGREKLFF
TGCGCCAGCAGCCAAGAAATGCACAGGGGGCGGGAAAAACTGTTTTTT
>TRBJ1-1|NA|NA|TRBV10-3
CAITPRVGTEAFF
TGTGCCATCACCCCTAGAGTCGGCACTGAAGCTTTCTTT
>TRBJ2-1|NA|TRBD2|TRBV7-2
CASSLAGGTYNEQFF
TGTGCCAGCAGCCTAGCGGGAGGAACCTACAATGAGCAGTTCTTC
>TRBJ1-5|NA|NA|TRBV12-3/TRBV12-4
CASRFREGNQPQHF
TGTGCCAGCAGGTTCAGGGAGGGGAACCAGCCCCAGCATTTT
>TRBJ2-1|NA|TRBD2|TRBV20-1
CSAGTSGYNEQFF
TGCAGTGCCGGGACTAGCGGCTACAATGAGCAGTTCTTC
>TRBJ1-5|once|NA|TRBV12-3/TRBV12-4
CASSRGPLGNQPQHF
TGTGCCAGCAGCCGGGGACCTTTAGGCAATCAGCCCCAGCATTTT
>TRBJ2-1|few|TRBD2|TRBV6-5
CASSNGLAGGPGEQFF
TGTGCCAGCAGTAACGGACTAGCGGGGGGGCCCGGTGAGCAGTTCTTC
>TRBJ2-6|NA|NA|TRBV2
CASSGQSSGANVLTF
TGTGCCAGCAGTGGACAGTCCTCTGGGGCCAACGTCCTGACTTTC
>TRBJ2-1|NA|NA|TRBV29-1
CSVASYNEQFF
TGCAGCGTTGCCTCCTACAATGAGCAGTTCTTC
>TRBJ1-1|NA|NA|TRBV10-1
CASSEKGAGVMNTEAFF
TGCGCCAGCAGTGAGAAAGGGGCAGGGGTCATGAACACTGAAGCTTTCTTT
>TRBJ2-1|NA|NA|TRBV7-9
CASSPVGLANEQFF
TGTGCCAGCAGCCCGGTAGGGCTAGCGAATGAGCAGTTCTTC
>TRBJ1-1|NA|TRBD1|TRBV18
CASSPWDRGLGTEAFF
TGTGCCAGCTCACCCTGGGACAGGGGGCTCGGCACTGAAGCTTTCTTT
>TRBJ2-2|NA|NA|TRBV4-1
CASRHSNMNTGELFF
TGCGCCAGCAGACATAGCAACATGAACACCGGGGAGCTGTTTTTT
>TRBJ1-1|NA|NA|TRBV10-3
CAITFGERNTEAFF
TGTGCCATCACGTTCGGGGAGAGGAACACTGAAGCTTTCTTT
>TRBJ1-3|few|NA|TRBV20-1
CSARGGGLGNTIYF
TGCAGTGCCAGAGGTGGGGGGCTTGGAAACACCATATATTTT
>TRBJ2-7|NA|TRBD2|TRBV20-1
CSASPGRANEQYF
TGCAGTGCTTCCCCCGGGAGGGCCAACGAGCAGTACTTC
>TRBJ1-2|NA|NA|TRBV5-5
CASSYTDRDPNYGYTF
TGTGCCAGCAGCTATACCGACCGGGATCCTAACTATGGCTACACCTTC
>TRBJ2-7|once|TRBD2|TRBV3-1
CASSQDTSGIYEQYF
TGTGCCAGCAGCCAAGATACTAGCGGGATCTACGAGCAGTACTTC
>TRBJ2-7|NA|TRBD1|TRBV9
CASSVEQGAYEQYF
TGTGCCAGCAGCGTAGAACAGGGGGCTTACGAGCAGTACTTC
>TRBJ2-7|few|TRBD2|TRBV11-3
CASSLGLSGTFSYEQYF
TGTGCCAGCAGCTTAGGACTTAGCGGGACGTTCTCCTACGAGCAGTACTTC
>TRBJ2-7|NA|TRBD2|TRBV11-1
CASSLVGSAGGSVEQYF
TGTGCCAGCAGCTTAGTCGGGTCAGCGGGAGGTAGCGTCGAGCAGTACTTC
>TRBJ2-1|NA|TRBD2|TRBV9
CASSVGGLDGGEQFF
TGTGCCAGCAGCGTAGGGGGCCTGGACGGGGGGGAGCAGTTCTTC
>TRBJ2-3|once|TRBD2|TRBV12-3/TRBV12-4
CASSPLSGVRTDTQYF
TGTGCCAGCAGTCCACTTAGCGGGGTGCGCACAGATACGCAGTATTTT
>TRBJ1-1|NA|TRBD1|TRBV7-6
CASSPGQRNTEAFF
TGTGCCAGCAGCCCGGGACAGAGGAACACTGAAGCTTTCTTT
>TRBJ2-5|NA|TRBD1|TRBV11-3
CASSKDRGRETQYF
TGTGCCAGCAGCAAAGACAGGGGGCGAGAGACCCAGTACTTC
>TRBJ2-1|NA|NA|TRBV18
CASSPPFGSSYNEQFF
TGTGCCAGCTCACCTCCATTCGGTAGCTCCTACAATGAGCAGTTCTTC
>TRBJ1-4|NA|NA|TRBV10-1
CASSESSVSLEKLFF
TGCGCCAGCAGTGAGTCGTCAGTATCTCTTGAAAAACTGTTTTTT
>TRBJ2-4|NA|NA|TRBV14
CASSPGGIQYF
TGTGCCAGCAGCCCCGGTGGAATTCAGTACTTC
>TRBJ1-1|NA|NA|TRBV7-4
CASSLLDWGKTEAFF
TGTGCCAGCAGCTTACTAGATTGGGGTAAAACTGAAGCTTTCTTT
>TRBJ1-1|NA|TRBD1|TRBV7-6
CASSLSPGQGGTEAFF
TGTGCCAGCAGCTTATCTCCGGGACAGGGTGGCACTGAAGCTTTCTTT
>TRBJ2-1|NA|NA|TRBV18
CASSPRAETYNEQFF
TGTGCCAGCTCACCACGGGCCGAAACTTACAATGAGCAGTTCTTC
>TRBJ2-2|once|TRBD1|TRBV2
CASVQGRTGELFF
TGTGCCAGCGTACAGGGGCGCACCGGGGAGCTGTTTTTT
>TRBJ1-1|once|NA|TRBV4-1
CASSHLRGNTEAFF
TGCGCCAGCAGCCACCTCAGAGGAAACACTGAAGCTTTCTTT
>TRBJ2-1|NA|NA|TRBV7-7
CASSRLGPDEQFF
TGTGCCAGCAGCCGATTGGGGCCGGATGAGCAGTTCTTC
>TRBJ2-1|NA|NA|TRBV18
CASSPPGSRRGNEQFF
TGTGCCAGCTCACCACCAGGCAGCCGACGAGGGAATGAGCAGTTCTTC
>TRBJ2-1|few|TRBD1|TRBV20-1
CSAGRQGNEQFF
TGCAGTGCTGGCAGACAGGGGAATGAGCAGTTCTTC
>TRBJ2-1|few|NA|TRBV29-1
CSLSSPTSSYNEQFF
TGCAGCCTCTCTTCCCCGACCAGCTCCTACAATGAGCAGTTCTTC
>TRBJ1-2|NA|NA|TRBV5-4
CASSLGVGRLYGYTF
TGTGCCAGCAGCTTGGGGGTGGGACGACTCTATGGCTACACCTTC
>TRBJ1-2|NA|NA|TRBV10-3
CAISETGPYGYTF
TGTGCCATCAGTGAAACAGGTCCTTATGGCTACACCTTC
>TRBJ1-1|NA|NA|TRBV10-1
CASSEGRTEAFF
TGCGCCAGCAGTGAAGGACGCACTGAAGCTTTCTTT
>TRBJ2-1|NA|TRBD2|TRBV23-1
CASSQSSGGNEQFF
TGCGCCAGCAGTCAATCATCGGGAGGCAATGAGCAGTTCTTC
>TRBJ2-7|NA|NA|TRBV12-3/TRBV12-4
CATTRRAGEQYF
TGTGCCACCACACGCAGGGCCGGCGAGCAGTACTTC
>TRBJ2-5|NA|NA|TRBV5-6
CASSLIGQQETQYF
TGTGCCAGCAGCTTGATAGGACAGCAAGAGACCCAGTACTTC